This passage covers 10 T cell receptor beta chains from one sample sequenced in a study of molecular identifiers for immune sequencing clone quantification. TCRdb independently ran MiXCR on the PCR reads; one entry per CDR3 protein. The sample includes more than 550,000 distinct CDR3 sequences, about 25% seen only once; the top ten take 0.78%. Sample: naive CD8+ T cells from blood, with Jurkat cell RNA spiked in. Sample subset: FACS-sorted CD8+CD4-CCR7+CD45RA+ naive T cells. These receptors all come from a human donor in good health. Some libraries in this study had Jurkat cell RNA spiked in.

This chain uses TRBV19 with TRBJ1-5; the D gene is possibly TRBD1 (6 bases). The germline gives CDR1 LNHDA, CDR2 SQIVND (reference sequence). This CDR3 is 15 amino acids long. The ends were cut back, 3 bases at V and 0 bases at J, with 9 bases in the middle. CDR3 loop: CASSMWGASNQPQHF. CDR3 DNA sequence: TGTGCCAGTAGTATGTGGGGGGCTAGCAATCAGCCCCAGCATTTT.

This chain connects TRBV7-6 to TRBJ2-3; D call uncertain. This CDR3 has 15 residues. Germline CDR1 reads SGHVS; CDR2 reads FNYEAQ. The V and J ends lost 6 bases and 2 bases respectively, with 15 bases between them. This chain's CDR3 is CASRATLVDTDTQYF. The CDR3 region has the DNA TGTGCCAGCAGAGCCACCTTGGTGGACACAGATACGCAGTATTTT. Full variable domain (rest looked up from reference TRBV7-6 and TRBJ2-3): GAGVSQSPRYKVTKRGQDVALRCDPISGHVSLYWYRQALGQGPEFLTYFNYEAQQDKSGLPNDRFSAERPEGSISTLTIQRTEQRDSAMYRCASRATLVDTDTQYFGPGTRLTVL.

This clonotype was picked up many times. The V call is TRBV4-2, the J call TRBJ1-1; 9 positions agree with TRBD1. After removal of 2 bases from V and 1 base from J, the junction contained 8 bases not matched to a gene. This CDR3 is built from 17 residues. CDR1 is LGHNA, CDR2 YNFKEQ, per germline. The CDR3 reads CASSQIDRGSENTEAFF. As DNA, the CDR3 is TGTGCCAGCAGCCAAATAGACAGGGGGAGCGAGAACACTGAAGCTTTCTTT.

A single count supports this clonotype. A read error is possible here, since a much larger clone lies one base away. This is likely a read error, given that the CDR3 carries no conserved phenylalanine or tryptophan at its end. The chain has TRBV5-3 and TRBJ2-5, with no clear D. TRBV5-3 qualifies as an ORF whose function is uncertain. Trimming removed 8 bases from V and 4 bases from J, with 15 bases in between. CDR3 length equals 13 residues. CDR3 sequence: CASSPPSLETQYL. The CDR3 DNA reads TGTGCCAGCAGCCCACCCTCCTTAGAGACCCAGTACCTC.

This clonotype was seen a few times. Possible read error: a much larger clone is one base away. This chain joins TRBV5-3 and TRBJ2-5; D is possibly TRBD1 (6 bases). TRBV5-3 carries the ORF label, with uncertain function. The V gene lost 10 bases and the J gene lost 2 bases, with 30 bases spanning the gap. CDR3 length: 18 amino acids. CDR3 loop: CAGSFGPGAIAVQETQYF. The CDR3 region has the DNA TGTGCCGGCAGCTTCGGTCCAGGGGCAATTGCCGTACAAGAGACCCAGTACTTC.

This clonotype was seen many times. This sequence joins TRBV19 and TRBJ2-7; 9 nucleotides line up with TRBD1. Germline assignment: CDR1 LNHDA and CDR2 SQIVND (reference sequence). After removal of 5 bases from V and 2 bases from J, the junction contained 7 bases not matched to a gene. There are 15 residues in the CDR3. The CDR3 is CASSPWTGDTYEQYF. The CDR3 DNA is TGTGCCAGTAGTCCCTGGACAGGGGACACCTACGAGCAGTACTTC. Based on the CDR3 plus reference TRBV19 and TRBJ2-7, the full variable domain is DGGITQSPKYLFRKEGQNVTLSCEQNLNHDAMYWYRQDPGQGLRLIYYSQIVNDFQKGDIAEGYSVSREKKESFPLTVTSAQKNPTAFYLCASSPWTGDTYEQYFGPGTRLTVT.

This clonotype appeared a few times. V usage is TRBV19 and J usage is TRBJ2-5; no clear D. V lost 6 bases, J lost 4 bases, and 15 bases lay in between. CDR3 length: 14 amino acids. Germline V lookup: CDR1 LNHDA, CDR2 SQIVND (reference sequence). Here the CDR3 reads CASSGRSDPETQYF. The CDR3 DNA reads TGTGCCAGTAGCGGACGTTCAGACCCAGAGACCCAGTACTTC.

This clonotype appeared a few times. The chain recombines TRBV7-3 with TRBJ2-3; TRBD1 agrees at 10 bases. The germline CDR1 and CDR2 sequences are SGHTA and FQGTGA. The V gene end was trimmed by 4 bases and the J gene end by 6 bases; junction bases not matched to a gene: 4. The CDR3 is 14 amino acids. CDR3 protein: CASSSTGGKDTQYF. The DNA of the CDR3 is TGTGCCAGCAGCTCGACAGGGGGCAAGGATACGCAGTATTTT.

The chain employs TRBV18 and TRBJ1-2; D may be TRBD1 (6 bases). The CDR3 loop spans 17 amino acids. The germline gives CDR1 KGHSH, CDR2 LQKENI. V gave up 3 bases and J gave up 5 bases, with 22 bases separating them. The DNA for the CDR3 is TGTGCCAGCTCACCGCTTCCTGAGACAGGAGAAGATTATGGCTACACCTTC. Its translation: CASSPLPETGEDYGYTF. The full variable domain, with the rest looked up from reference TRBV18 and TRBJ1-2, is NAGVMQNPRHLVRRRGQEARLRCSPMKGHSHVYWYRQLPEEGLKFMVYLQKENIIDESGMPKERFSAEFPKEGPSILRIQQVVRGDSAAYFCASSPLPETGEDYGYTFGSGTRLTVV.

The CDR3 sequence: CAWTQERSKAYEQYF. The CDR3 DNA follows: TGTGCCTGGACGCAAGAAAGGTCCAAAGCCTACGAGCAGTACTTC. The J gene is TRBJ2-7, the V gene TRBV30; D gene uncertain. The CDR3 loop spans 15 amino acids. From germline, CDR1 is GTSNPN and CDR2 SVGIG (reference sequence). V shed 4 bases and J shed 2 bases, with 18 bases lying between them.